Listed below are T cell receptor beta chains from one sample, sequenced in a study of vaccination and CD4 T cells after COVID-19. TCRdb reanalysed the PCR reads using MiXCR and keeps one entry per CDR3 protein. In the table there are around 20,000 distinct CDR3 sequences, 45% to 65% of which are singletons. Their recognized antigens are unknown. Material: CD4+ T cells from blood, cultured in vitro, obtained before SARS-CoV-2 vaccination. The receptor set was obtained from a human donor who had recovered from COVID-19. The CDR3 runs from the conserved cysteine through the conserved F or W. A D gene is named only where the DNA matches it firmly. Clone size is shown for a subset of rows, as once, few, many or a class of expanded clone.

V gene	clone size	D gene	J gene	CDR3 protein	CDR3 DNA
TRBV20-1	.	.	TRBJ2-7	CSARSERSSYEQYF	TGCAGTGCTAGAAGTGAAAGGAGCTCCTACGAGCAGTACTTC
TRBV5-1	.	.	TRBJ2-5	CASSLEPQGTQETQYF	TGCGCCAGCAGCTTGGAACCGCAGGGAACTCAAGAGACCCAGTACTTC
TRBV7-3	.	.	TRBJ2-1	CASSWTGGSYNEQFF	TGTGCCAGCAGCTGGACCGGGGGCTCCTACAATGAGCAGTTCTTC
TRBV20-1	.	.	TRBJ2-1	CSARVFKIYGSYNEQFF	TGCAGTGCTAGAGTTTTTAAAATCTATGGCTCCTACAATGAGCAGTTCTTC
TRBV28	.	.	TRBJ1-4	CASSPGTLLNEKLFF	TGTGCCAGCAGTCCAGGGACACTCCTTAATGAAAAACTGTTTTTT
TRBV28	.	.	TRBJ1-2	CASRTQGGAGGLYGYTF	TGTGCCAGCAGGACCCAAGGGGGGGCAGGCGGGCTTTATGGCTACACCTTC
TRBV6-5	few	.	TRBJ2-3	CASSNSGIDTQYF	TGTGCCAGCAGTAACTCAGGGATAGATACGCAGTATTTT
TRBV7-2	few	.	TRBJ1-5	CASSLRGQPQHF	TGTGCCAGCAGCTTAAGAGGGCAGCCCCAGCATTTT
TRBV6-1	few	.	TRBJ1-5	CASSEGGNQPQHF	TGTGCCAGCAGTGAAGGGGGTAATCAGCCCCAGCATTTT
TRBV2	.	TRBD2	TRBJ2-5	CASKPPSGRALETQYF	TGTGCCAGTAAGCCCCCTAGCGGGAGGGCCCTGGAGACCCAGTACTTC
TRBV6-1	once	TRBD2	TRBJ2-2	CASQTSGNTGELFF	TGTGCCAGCCAGACTAGCGGAAACACCGGGGAGCTGTTTTTT
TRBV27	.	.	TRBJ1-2	CASSLWGAQTYGYTF	TGTGCCAGCAGTTTATGGGGGGCCCAGACTTATGGCTACACCTTC
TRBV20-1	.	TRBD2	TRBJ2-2	CSARDLAGDTGELFF	TGCAGTGCTAGAGATCTAGCGGGAGACACCGGGGAGCTGTTTTTT
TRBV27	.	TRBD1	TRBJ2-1	CASSLSGARQGDNEQFF	TGTGCCAGCAGTTTATCTGGGGCGAGACAGGGCGACAATGAGCAGTTCTTC
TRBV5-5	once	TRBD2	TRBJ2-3	CASSAGVGGRADTQYF	TGTGCCAGCAGCGCTGGCGTGGGCGGGAGGGCGGATACGCAGTATTTT
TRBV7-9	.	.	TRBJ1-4	CASSLVYGEKLFF	TGTGCCAGCAGCTTAGTATATGGGGAGAAACTGTTTTTT
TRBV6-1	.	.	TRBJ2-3	CASPDDKAGNKDSTDTQYF	TGTGCCAGCCCCGACGACAAGGCAGGGAACAAGGACTCCACAGATACGCAGTATTTT
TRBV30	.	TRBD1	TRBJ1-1	CAWTMDRGHTEAFF	TGTGCCTGGACCATGGACAGGGGGCACACTGAAGCTTTCTTT